The T cell receptor beta chain described here comes from a study of technical replicates of blood from a few donors. Comments on this clone: One end of the junction varies from germline; a read error may be responsible.

Clones were sequenced by immunoSEQ multiplex PCR, and TCRdb holds only the in-frame ones, with some missing. The sample lists 72,000 or so clones, roughly 90% occurring once. Sequences were obtained from T cells isolated from PBMCs. This receptor was obtained from a human donor in good health.

This chain's CDR3 is CASSKGPDWGQEPQYF. In DNA, the CDR3 is TGTGCCAGCAGCAAGGGACCGGATTGGGGGCAAGAGCCCCAGTACTTC. V gene TRBV28 combines with J gene TRBJ2-5; D may be TRBD1 (6 bases). The CDR3 is 16 amino acids. Germline V lookup: CDR1 MDHEN, CDR2 SYDVKM.